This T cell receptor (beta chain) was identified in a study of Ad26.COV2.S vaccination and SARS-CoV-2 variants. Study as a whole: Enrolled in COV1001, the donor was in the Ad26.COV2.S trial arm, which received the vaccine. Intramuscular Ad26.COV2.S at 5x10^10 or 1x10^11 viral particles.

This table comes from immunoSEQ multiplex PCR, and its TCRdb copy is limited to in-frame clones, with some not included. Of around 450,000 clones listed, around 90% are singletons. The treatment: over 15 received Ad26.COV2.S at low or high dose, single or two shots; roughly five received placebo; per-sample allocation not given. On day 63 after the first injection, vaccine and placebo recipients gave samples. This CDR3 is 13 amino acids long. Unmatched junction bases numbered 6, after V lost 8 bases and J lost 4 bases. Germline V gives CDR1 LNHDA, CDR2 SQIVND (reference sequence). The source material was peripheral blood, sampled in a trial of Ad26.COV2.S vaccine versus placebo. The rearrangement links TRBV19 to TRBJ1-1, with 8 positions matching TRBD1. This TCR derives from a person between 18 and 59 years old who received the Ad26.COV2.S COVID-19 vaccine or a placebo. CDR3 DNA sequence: TGTGCCAGTCGGACAGGGATGGGCACTGAAGCTTTCTTT. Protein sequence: CASRTGMGTEAFF.